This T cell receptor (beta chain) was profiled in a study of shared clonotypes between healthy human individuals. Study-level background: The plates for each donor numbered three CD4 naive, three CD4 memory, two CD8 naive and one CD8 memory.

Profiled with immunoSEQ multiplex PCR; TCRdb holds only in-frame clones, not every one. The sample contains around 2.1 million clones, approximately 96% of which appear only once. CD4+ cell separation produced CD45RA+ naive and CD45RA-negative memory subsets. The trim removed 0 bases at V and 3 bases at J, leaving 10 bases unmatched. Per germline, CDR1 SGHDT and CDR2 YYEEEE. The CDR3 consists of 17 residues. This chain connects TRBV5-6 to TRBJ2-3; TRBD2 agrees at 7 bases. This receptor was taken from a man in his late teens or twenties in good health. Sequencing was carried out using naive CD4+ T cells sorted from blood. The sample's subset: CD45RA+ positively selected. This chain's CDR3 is CASSLEGRLAVTDTQYF. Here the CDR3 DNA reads TGTGCCAGCAGCTTGGAGGGACGTCTAGCGGTTACAGATACGCAGTATTTT.